A selection of T cell receptor beta chains follows, all from one sample in a study of blood T cells in healthy people across ages. TCRdb recomputed calls from the 5' RACE reads with MiXCR, one row per CDR3 protein. The sample holds 1.8 million or so distinct CDR3 sequences; 30% to 40% are singletons and the top ten take approximately 22%. Material: blood. These receptors were collected from a human donor in good health. CDR3s include the opening cysteine and the closing phenylalanine or tryptophan. D genes are given only for firm matches. Clone size is stated in some rows and not others, as once, few, many or a class when expanded.

>TRBV6-2/TRBV6-3|.|.|TRBJ1-2
CASGSWGRWNYGYTF
TGTGCCAGCGGAAGTTGGGGAAGATGGAACTATGGCTACACCTTC
>TRBV7-3|once|TRBD1|TRBJ2-7
CASSQGTGGSEQYF
TGTGCCAGCAGCCAAGGGACAGGCGGCTCCGAGCAGTACTTC
>TRBV6-2/TRBV6-3|few|TRBD1|TRBJ1-5
CASSYADRVFNQPQHF
TGTGCCAGCAGTTACGCGGACAGGGTATTTAATCAGCCCCAGCATTTT
>TRBV7-2|.|.|TRBJ2-5
CASSLVSIGLETQYF
TGTGCCAGCAGCTTAGTTTCCATAGGTTTAGAGACCCAGTACTTC
>TRBV20-1|.|.|TRBJ1-5
CSATTDSNQPQHF
TGCAGTGCTACTACAGATAGCAATCAGCCCCAGCATTTT
>TRBV4-2|few|.|TRBJ1-1
CASSRNLELHVGTEAFF
TGTGCCAGCAGCCGGAACCTTGAACTTCACGTCGGCACTGAAGCTTTCTTT
>TRBV7-2|few|.|TRBJ2-4
CASNLPGGKIAKNIQYF
TGTGCCAGCAATCTGCCAGGGGGGAAGATAGCCAAAAACATTCAGTACTTC
>TRBV15|few|TRBD1|TRBJ1-6
CATRATGGAFSPLHF
TGTGCCACCAGGGCGACAGGGGGCGCTTTTTCACCCCTCCACTTT
>TRBV28|.|TRBD1|TRBJ2-1
CASGTRGQGYNEQFF
TGTGCCAGCGGAACCCGGGGACAGGGATACAATGAGCAGTTCTTC
>TRBV5-5|.|.|TRBJ1-4
CASSLGWLAGGQEKLFF
TGTGCCAGCAGCTTGGGATGGCTCGCGGGAGGTCAGGAAAAACTGTTTTTT
>TRBV20-1|.|.|TRBJ2-1
CSAGAGQVYNEQFF
TGCAGTGCTGGAGCGGGACAGGTCTACAATGAGCAGTTCTTC
>TRBV5-6|.|.|TRBJ2-1
CACSLSSDSGDEQFF
TGTGCCTGCAGTTTGTCCTCTGACTCAGGCGATGAGCAGTTCTTC
>TRBV6-5|.|.|TRBJ1-5
CASSYSEDQPQHF
TGTGCCAGCAGTTACTCGGAGGATCAGCCCCAGCATTTT
>TRBV6-5|.|.|TRBJ2-1
CASSYSRAYNEQFF
TGTGCCAGCAGTTACTCAAGGGCATACAATGAGCAGTTCTTC
>TRBV4-2|.|.|TRBJ2-6
CASSQVSGAEGTSGANVLTF
TGTGCCAGCAGCCAAGTCTCAGGGGCCGAGGGGACATCTGGGGCCAACGTCCTGACTTTC
>TRBV5-1|few|.|TRBJ1-1
CASRQQGSTEAFF
TGCGCCAGCAGGCAACAGGGTTCCACTGAAGCTTTCTTT
>TRBV7-9|.|TRBD1|TRBJ2-6
CASSPFSRGNYGANVLTF
TGTGCCAGCAGCCCCTTTTCCAGGGGGAATTACGGGGCCAACGTCCTGACTTTC
>TRBV3-1|.|.|TRBJ2-7
CASSQDWQGRREQYF
TGTGCCAGCAGCCAAGATTGGCAGGGCAGAAGGGAGCAGTACTTC
>TRBV7-9|.|TRBD2|TRBJ2-3
CASSPRSGTTDRDTQYF
TGTGCCAGCAGCCCAAGGAGCGGGACTACCGACCGAGATACGCAGTATTTT
>TRBV6-2/TRBV6-3|few|.|TRBJ2-7
CASSHSSSYEQYF
TGTGCCAGCAGCCACTCCAGCTCCTACGAGCAGTACTTC
>TRBV7-2|few|.|TRBJ2-7
CASSFRREAYEQYF
TGTGCCAGCAGCTTCCGCAGGGAGGCTTACGAGCAGTACTTC
>TRBV6-1|few|TRBD1|TRBJ2-7
CASRTGYTYEQYF
TGTGCCAGCAGGACAGGGTACACCTACGAGCAGTACTTC
>TRBV6-2/TRBV6-3|.|.|TRBJ2-6
CASSYSTFRSGADVLTF
TGTGCCAGCAGTTACTCGACCTTTCGCTCTGGGGCCGACGTCCTGACTTTC
>TRBV9|.|TRBD2|TRBJ2-5
CASSVVAGGTPNEQYF
TGTGCCAGCAGCGTAGTGGCGGGGGGAACACCCAATGAGCAGTACTTC
>TRBV4-2|.|.|TRBJ1-2
CASSQDPGFNYGYTF
TGTGCCAGCAGCCAAGATCCGGGGTTTAACTATGGCTACACCTTC
>TRBV18|.|TRBD1|TRBJ2-1
CASSSGTGGLDEQFF
TGTGCCAGCTCATCAGGGACAGGGGGCTTGGATGAGCAGTTCTTC
>TRBV5-1|few|TRBD1|TRBJ2-1
CASSPFDRDRGLYEQFF
TGCGCCAGCAGCCCATTCGACCGGGACAGGGGGCTCTATGAGCAGTTCTTC
>TRBV2|few|.|TRBJ2-3
CASSEEGTRTQYF
TGTGCCAGCAGTGAAGAGGGGACAAGGACGCAGTATTTT
>TRBV5-1|.|.|TRBJ2-5
CASGGTGFPRQETQYF
TGCGCCAGCGGCGGAACAGGATTCCCACGACAAGAGACCCAGTACTTC
>TRBV7-2|.|TRBD2|TRBJ2-2
CASSSGRTSGNTGELFF
TGTGCCAGCAGCTCGGGAAGGACTAGCGGTAACACCGGGGAGCTGTTTTTT
>TRBV11-2|.|.|TRBJ2-7
CASSFRQETYEQYF
TGTGCCAGCAGCTTCCGACAGGAAACCTACGAGCAGTACTTC
>TRBV20-1|few|TRBD2|TRBJ2-5
CSALTSGGGETQYF
TGCAGTGCTTTGACTAGCGGAGGCGGAGAGACCCAGTACTTC
>TRBV6-5|few|.|TRBJ1-2
CASNPVPRQANYGYTF
TGTGCCAGCAACCCCGTCCCCCGACAGGCTAACTATGGCTACACCTTC
>TRBV2|.|.|TRBJ1-5
CASTQGRGGIQPQHF
TGTGCCAGCACCCAGGGGAGGGGCGGAATTCAGCCCCAGCATTTT
>TRBV7-9|few|TRBD1|TRBJ1-2
CASTLAGRGSYGYTF
TGTGCCAGCACCCTAGCGGGCAGGGGGTCCTATGGCTACACCTTC
>TRBV7-6|.|TRBD2|TRBJ2-2
CASSFIGGAETGELFF
TGTGCCAGCAGCTTTATCGGGGGGGCTGAAACCGGGGAGCTGTTTTTT
>TRBV5-6|few|TRBD2|TRBJ2-3
CASSLPSGGATDTQYF
TGTGCCAGCAGCTTACCGAGCGGGGGGGCAACAGATACGCAGTATTTT
>TRBV19|.|.|TRBJ1-2
CASRILGTGYTF
TGTGCCAGTAGGATTCTAGGGACTGGCTACACCTTC
>TRBV12-3/TRBV12-4|.|TRBD1|TRBJ2-7
CASRLANGTVYEQYF
TGTGCCAGCAGATTAGCGAACGGGACAGTGTACGAGCAGTACTTC
>TRBV4-2|many|.|TRBJ1-2
CASSRDGDYGYTF
TGTGCCAGCAGCCGGGACGGCGACTATGGCTACACCTTC